The present TCR beta chain was sequenced within a study of T cell responses to AZD1222 COVID-19 vaccine. Study-wide results and limits: A mostly white British donor set with more females was recruited, and clonal diversity was possibly underestimated. CD4 TCRs associated with vaccination spanned spike, dominating at 160-218 and 743-854. Seropositive status at baseline applied to only six AZD1222 recipients.

The V gene lost 7 bases and the J gene lost 0 bases, with 17 bases spanning the gap. Germline CDR1 reads LNHDA; CDR2 reads SQIVND (reference sequence). CDR3 size: 16 residues. Some clones are missing from TCRdb's copy, which holds only in-frame ones; the method was immunoSEQ multiplex PCR. Of around 140,000 clones listed, more than 90% are singletons. For this clone: Its specificity is not known.

V usage is TRBV19 and J usage is TRBJ2-3; possibly TRBD2 for D (6 bases). Specimen: peripheral blood, collected on day 0 of AZD1222 vaccination. The clonotype comes from an adult in good health. The CDR3 nucleotides read TGTGCCAGTACTCATCATTCCGGGAGAAGCACAGATACGCAGTATTTT. As protein: CASTHHSGRSTDTQYF.